This TCR beta chain was retrieved from a study of OX40 agonist ivuxolimab in advanced cancers. The CDR3 totals 13 residues. The germline V gene encodes CDR1 SGHNT and CDR2 YENEEA. On this clone: The junction does not match germline at one end; this may be a read error.

The method was immunoSEQ multiplex PCR; TCRdb's version includes in-frame clones alone and lacks a portion of them. The sample records 35,000 to 45,000 clones, 86% being singletons. Sequencing was performed on CD4+ or CD8+ T cells sorted from blood, taken in a trial of the OX40 agonist ivuxolimab. V and J are TRBV11-3 and TRBJ2-7; tentative D call: TRBD2 (6 bases). This receptor was identified in an adult with an advanced solid tumor such as melanoma, head and neck, liver or kidney cancer. The chain's CDR3 is CASSLATAGTVDF. The CDR3 coding sequence is TGTGCCAGCAGCTTAGCGACGGCGGGGACGGTGGACTTC. Filled out from reference TRBV11-3 and TRBJ2-7, the complete variable domain reads EAGVVQSPRYKIIEKKQPVAFWCNPISGHNTLYWYLQNLGQGPELLIRYENEEAVDDSQLPKDRFSAERLKGVDSTLKIQPAELGDSAVYLCASSLATAGTVDFGPGTRLTVT.